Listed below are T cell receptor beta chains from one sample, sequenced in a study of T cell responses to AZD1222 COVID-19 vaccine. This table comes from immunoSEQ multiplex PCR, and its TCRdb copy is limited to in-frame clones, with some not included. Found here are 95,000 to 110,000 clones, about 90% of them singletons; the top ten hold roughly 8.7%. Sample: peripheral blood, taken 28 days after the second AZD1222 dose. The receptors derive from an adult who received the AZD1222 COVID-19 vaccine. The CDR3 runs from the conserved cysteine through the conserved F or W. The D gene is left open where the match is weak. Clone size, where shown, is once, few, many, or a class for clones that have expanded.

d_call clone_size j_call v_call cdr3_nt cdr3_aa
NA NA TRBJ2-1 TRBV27 TGTGCCAGCAGGGAGAGGGACTCTACCTCTTACAATGAGCAGTTCTTC CASRERDSTSYNEQFF
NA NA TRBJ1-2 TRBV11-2 TGTGCCAGCAGCTTACAAGGGAGCTACACCTTC CASSLQGSYTF
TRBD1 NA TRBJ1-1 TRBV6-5 TGTGCCAGCAGGCATAGACAGGGGGACACTGAAGCTTTCTTT CASRHRQGDTEAFF
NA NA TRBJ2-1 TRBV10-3 TGTGCCATCAGCGGGGACTCGACATACAATGAGCAGTTCTTC CAISGDSTYNEQFF
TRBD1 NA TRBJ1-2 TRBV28 TGTGCCAGCAGTTACAGGGGGCTTGGCTATGGCTACACCTTC CASSYRGLGYGYTF
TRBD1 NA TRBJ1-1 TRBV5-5 TGTGCCAGCAGCACCCCGGGACAGGGTCTGAGGGACACTGAAGCTTTCTTT CASSTPGQGLRDTEAFF
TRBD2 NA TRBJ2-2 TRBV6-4 TGTGCCAGCAGTGACTCAGCGGGAGGTGGCGGGGAGCTGTTTTTT CASSDSAGGGGELFF
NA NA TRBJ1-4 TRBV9 TGTGCCAGCAGCGTAGATCTGGGGAATCCGCCAAAACTGTTTTTT CASSVDLGNPPKLFF
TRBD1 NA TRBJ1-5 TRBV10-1 TGCGCCAGCTCAGGACAGGTGAATCAGCCCCAGCATTTT CASSGQVNQPQHF
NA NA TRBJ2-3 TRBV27 TGTGCCAGCAGTTTATTTCGGGGAGTTGGGACAGATACGCAGTATTTT CASSLFRGVGTDTQYF
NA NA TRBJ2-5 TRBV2 TGTGCCAGCAGAGACGAGGGACGAGCGATTCAAGAGACCCAGTACTTC CASRDEGRAIQETQYF
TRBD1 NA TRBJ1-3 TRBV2 TGTGCCAGCAACGGACAGGGGGCGCGGGAAAACACCATATATTTT CASNGQGARENTIYF
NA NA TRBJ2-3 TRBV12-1 TGTGCCATCCCTAGATCGCGGGGGGAAACTAGCACAGATACGCAGTATTTT CAIPRSRGETSTDTQYF
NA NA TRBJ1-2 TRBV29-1 TGCAGCGTTGAAGGGGCAACCTACTATGGCTACACCTTC CSVEGATYYGYTF
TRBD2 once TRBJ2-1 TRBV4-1 TGCGCCAGCAGCCCCCGAATCGCGGGGGGGGCGGCCAATGAGCAGTTCTTC CASSPRIAGGAANEQFF
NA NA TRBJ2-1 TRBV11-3 TGTGCCAGCAGCCTCACGAGGGGTGAGCAGTTCTTC CASSLTRGEQFF
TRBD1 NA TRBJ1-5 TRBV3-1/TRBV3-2 TGTGCCAGCAGCCAGTGGAAGGGGGACAGGCGAACCCGCAATCAGCCCCAGCATTTT CASSQWKGDRRTRNQPQHF
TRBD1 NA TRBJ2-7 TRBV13 TGTGCCAGCAGCCCGGGACAGGCCGGGCGCGAGCAGTACTTC CASSPGQAGREQYF
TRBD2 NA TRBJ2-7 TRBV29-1 TGCAGCGTTAAAACACTAGCGCCCTACGAGCAGTACTTC CSVKTLAPYEQYF
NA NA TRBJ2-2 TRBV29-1 TGCAGCGTCTCGCCGCGGGCAGAAAAGAACACCGGGGAGCTGTTTTTT CSVSPRAEKNTGELFF
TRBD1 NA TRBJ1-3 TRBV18 TGTGCCAGCTCATTGCCCGGGACAGGGGGAAACACCATATATTTT CASSLPGTGGNTIYF
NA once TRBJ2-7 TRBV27 TGTGCCAGCAGTTCCGGGGGCTCCTACGAGCAGTACTTC CASSSGGSYEQYF
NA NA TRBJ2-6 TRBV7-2 TGTGCCAGCAGCCAAAGGACTGCCGGGGCCAACGTCCTGACTTTC CASSQRTAGANVLTF
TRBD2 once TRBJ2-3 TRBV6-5 TGTGCCAGCAGACCCCAGGGACTACCACTTGATACGCAGTATTTT CASRPQGLPLDTQYF
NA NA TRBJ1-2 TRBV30 TGTGCCTGGACCAACAGAGGGGGGGCCCCCTGGCTTGGCTACACCTTC CAWTNRGGAPWLGYTF
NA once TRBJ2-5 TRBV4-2 TGTGCCAGCAGCCAAGAGGGATATAGCGGAAACCGCCCAGAGACCCAGTACTTC CASSQEGYSGNRPETQYF
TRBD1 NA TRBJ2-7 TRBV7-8 TGTGCCAGCAGCTTAGGGACAGGGCCCTACGAGCAGTACTTC CASSLGTGPYEQYF
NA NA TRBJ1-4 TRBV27 TGTGCCAGCATCCTCCGGGGGGGCGGTGAAGAAAAACTGTTTTTT CASILRGGGEEKLFF
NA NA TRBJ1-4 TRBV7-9 TGTGCCAGCAGCCAGGACCCCGACTGGGAAAAACTGTTTTTT CASSQDPDWEKLFF
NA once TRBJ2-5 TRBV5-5 TGTGCCAGCAGCTTTTATTCTGAGGGAGAGACCCAGTACTTC CASSFYSEGETQYF
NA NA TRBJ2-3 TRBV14 TGTGCCAGCAGCCAAAGTTCAGATACGCAGTATTTT CASSQSSDTQYF
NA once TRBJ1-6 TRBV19 TGTGCCAGTAGTATTACAGATTCACCCCTCCACTTT CASSITDSPLHF
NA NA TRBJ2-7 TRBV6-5 TGTGCCAGCAGCCCGTTTGGCAGGGGATTCCACGAGCAGTACTTC CASSPFGRGFHEQYF
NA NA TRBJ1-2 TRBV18 TGTGCCAGCTCATTCCCCCCGGGGCTGGGCGGCTACACCTTC CASSFPPGLGGYTF
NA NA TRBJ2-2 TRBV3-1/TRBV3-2 TGTGCCAGCAGCGCGACCAACACCGGGGAGCTGTTTTTT CASSATNTGELFF
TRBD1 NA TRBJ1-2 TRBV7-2 TGTGCCAGCAGGCCAGGGGGCGGATCCTATGGCTACACCTTC CASRPGGGSYGYTF
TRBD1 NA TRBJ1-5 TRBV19 TGTGCCAGTAGCAGGGACAGGGGTCGAAATAGCAATCAGCCCCAGCATTTT CASSRDRGRNSNQPQHF
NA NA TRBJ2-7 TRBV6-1 TGTGCCAGCAGTGAACCCATCTACGAGCAGTACTTC CASSEPIYEQYF
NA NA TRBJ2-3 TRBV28 TGTGCCAGCAGCTCGGCGGCGGGAAGGGGGACAGATACGCAGTATTTT CASSSAAGRGTDTQYF
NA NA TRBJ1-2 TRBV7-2 TGTGCCAGCAGCCCCATTGGACAGTTTAACTATGGCTACACCTTC CASSPIGQFNYGYTF
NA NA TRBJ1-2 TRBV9 TGTGCCAGCAGCGAAGGGGGGGGCGTTTACACCTTC CASSEGGGVYTF
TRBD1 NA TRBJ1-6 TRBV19 TGTGCCAGTAGTCGGACAGGGGTCCAGAATTCACCCCTCCACTTT CASSRTGVQNSPLHF
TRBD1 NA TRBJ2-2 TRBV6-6 TGTGCCAGCAGCCCAACGGACAGGGGGCTTTACGGGGAGCTGTTTTTT CASSPTDRGLYGELFF
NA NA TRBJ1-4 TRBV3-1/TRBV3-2 TGTGCCAGCAGCCAGCACAGGGTTGAAAAACTGTTTTTT CASSQHRVEKLFF
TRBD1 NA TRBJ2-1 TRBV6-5 TGTGCCAGCAGGGACAGGGCTACCTACAATGAGCAGTTCTTC CASRDRATYNEQFF
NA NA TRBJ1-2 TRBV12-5 TGTGCTAGTGGTTTCTCCCGAACACCGAACTATGGCTACACCTTC CASGFSRTPNYGYTF
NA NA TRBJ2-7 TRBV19 TGTGCCAGTAGTATGGGAGACAGATCCTACGAGCAGTACTTC CASSMGDRSYEQYF
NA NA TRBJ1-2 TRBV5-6 TGTGCCAGCAGCATCTACTTACAGGAGATAGGTGGCTACACCTTC CASSIYLQEIGGYTF
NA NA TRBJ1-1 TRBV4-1 TGCGCCAGCAGCCAAGATTGGAGGGGACTAAACTCTGAAGCTTTCTTT CASSQDWRGLNSEAFF
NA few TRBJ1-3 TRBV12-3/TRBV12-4 TGTGCCAGACGAACTGGAAACACCATATATTTT CARRTGNTIYF
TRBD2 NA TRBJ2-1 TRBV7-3 TGTGCCAGCAGCTTAAACGCTCCAGCGGGAGGGTACAATGAGCAGTTCTTC CASSLNAPAGGYNEQFF